This TCR beta chain was sequenced in a study of blood T cell repertoires in COVID-19. Study context: Samples taken during acute and convalescent COVID-19 were collected in the United States, Italy and Spain. PBMCs, B-cell-depleted T cells, or T cells were the source of the cDNA or gDNA that made up the material.

V lost 4 bases and J lost 6, with 9 bases in between. CDR1 and CDR2 (germline): SGHAT, FQDESV (reference sequence). The length of the CDR3 is 13 residues. As processed by the authors: Estimation of nucleated cell counts was performed using reference gene primer amplification. Sequencing was performed with immunoSEQ multiplex PCR; in TCRdb, only in-frame clones are kept and a portion is missing. The V and J calls and the clone size are those of that table, but D and trimming were determined from the DNA. The table includes more than 250,000 clones, roughly 80% detected once. The sequenced sample consisted of peripheral blood. The TCR sequence derives from a man in his 60s who had recovered from COVID-19. The chain uses TRBV11-1 and TRBJ2-2; TRBD2 might be the D (6 bases). CDR3 in amino acids: CASSSRLAGELFF. The CDR3 DNA is TGTGCCAGCAGCTCTCGACTAGCCGGGGAGCTGTTTTTT.